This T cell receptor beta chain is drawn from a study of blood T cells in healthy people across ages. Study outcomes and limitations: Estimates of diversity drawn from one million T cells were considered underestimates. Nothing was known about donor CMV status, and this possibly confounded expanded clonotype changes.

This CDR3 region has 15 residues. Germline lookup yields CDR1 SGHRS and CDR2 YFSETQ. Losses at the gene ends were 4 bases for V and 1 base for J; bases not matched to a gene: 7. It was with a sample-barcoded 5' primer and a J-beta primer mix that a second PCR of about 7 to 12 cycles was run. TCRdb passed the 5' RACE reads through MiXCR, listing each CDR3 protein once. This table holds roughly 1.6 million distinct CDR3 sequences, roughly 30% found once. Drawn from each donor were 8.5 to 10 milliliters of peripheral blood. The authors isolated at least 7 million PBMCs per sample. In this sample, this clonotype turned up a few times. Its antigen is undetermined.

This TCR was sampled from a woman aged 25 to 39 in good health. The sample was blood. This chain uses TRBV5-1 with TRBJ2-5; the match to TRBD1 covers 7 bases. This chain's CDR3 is CASSRTTGAQETQYF. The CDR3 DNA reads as TGCGCCAGCAGCAGAACAACAGGGGCCCAAGAGACCCAGTACTTC.